The 20 T cell receptor beta chains reported below all come from one sample, sequenced in a study of cytomegalovirus exposure and HLA in healthy donors. The PCR contained 60 Vbeta and 13 Jbeta primers. Sequencing used immunoSEQ multiplex PCR; TCRdb keeps in-frame clones, though not all of them. The sample contains roughly 130,000 clones, 74% of which appear only once. Specimen: PBMCs. These receptors came from a woman between 45 and 60 years old in good health and CMV-seropositive.

The rearrangement links TRBV29-1 to TRBJ2-1, with D perhaps matching TRBD2 (6 bases). CDR1 and CDR2 from the germline V gene are SQVTM and ANQGSEA. V was trimmed by 7 bases and J by 6 bases, leaving 13 bases between them. The CDR3 consists of 12 residues. The CDR3 DNA follows: TGCAGCGGGTACCAGGGAGGCAATGAGCAGTTCTTC. The encoded protein is CSGYQGGNEQFF.

J is TRBJ1-2 and V is TRBV14; D gene unclear. Germline V CDR1 and CDR2: SGHDN, FVKESK. The CDR3 runs to 13 residues. Trimming shortened V by 3 bases and J by 8 bases, and 13 bases separated the two germline ends. DNA of the CDR3: TGTGCCAGCAGCCAGAGAATGACTGGGGGCTACACCTTC. It encodes CASSQRMTGGYTF.

The rearrangement uses TRBV2 and TRBJ1-5; D unresolved. Germline lookup yields CDR1 SNHLY and CDR2 FYNNEI. This CDR3 comprises 15 residues. The ends were cut back, 3 bases at V and 0 bases at J, with 9 bases in the middle. For the CDR3, the DNA is TGTGCCAGCAGTGATCGCAGTCATAGCAATCAGCCCCAGCATTTT. It is translated as CASSDRSHSNQPQHF.

The rearrangement links TRBV2 to TRBJ1-3; maybe TRBD1 (5 bases). Germline lookup yields CDR1 SNHLY and CDR2 FYNNEI. Trimming took 6 bases from V and 2 from J, leaving 11 bases between them. This CDR3 is built from 14 residues. CDR3 sequence (DNA): TGTGCCAGCAGGCCGGGGGAACCTGGAAACACCATATATTTT. It yields the protein CASRPGEPGNTIYF.

This rearrangement joins TRBV9 to TRBJ1-1, with TRBD1 matching 7 bases. Germline V lookup: CDR1 SGDLS, CDR2 YYNGEE. The CDR3 totals 12 residues. In DNA, the CDR3 is TGTGCGACAGGGAGGAAAAACACTGAAGCTTTCTTT. It is translated as CATGRKNTEAFF.

The chain employs TRBV6-5 and TRBJ2-1; D is unresolved. The length of the CDR3 is 15 residues. Germline CDR1 is MNHEY and CDR2 is SVGAGI. The V gene lost 8 bases and the J gene lost 0 bases, with 14 bases spanning the gap. The chain's CDR3 is CASCNYPSSYNEQFF. Here the CDR3 DNA reads TGTGCCAGCTGTAATTACCCGAGCTCCTACAATGAGCAGTTCTTC.

This clone showed up just a few times. The chain recombines TRBV11-1 with TRBJ1-1, with D possibly being TRBD1 (6 bases). Germline V gives CDR1 SGHAT, CDR2 FQDESV (reference sequence). The V and J ends lost 5 bases and 7 bases respectively, with 20 bases between them. CDR3 size: 15 residues. The CDR3 DNA reads as TGTGCCAGCAGCAGCACACACGGACAGACAAATGAAGCTTTCTTT. This encodes CASSSTHGQTNEAFF.

This clone has a handful of counts. The CDR3 protein is CASSHRSGGGRRSTDTQYF. Here the CDR3 DNA reads TGCGCCAGCAGCCATCGAAGTGGTGGGGGCCGCCGTAGCACAGATACGCAGTATTTT. The genes are TRBV4-1 and TRBJ2-3; D perhaps matches TRBD1 (6 bases). Trimming pared 3 bases from V and 0 bases from J, leaving 22 bases between. The CDR3 totals 19 residues. Per germline, CDR1 MGHRA and CDR2 YSYEKL.

The CDR3 reads CASSVGTGLNTIYF. The CDR3 bases are TGTGCCAGCAGCGTCGGGACAGGGTTGAACACCATATATTTT. V and J are TRBV2 and TRBJ1-3, with 9 positions matching TRBD1. The CDR3 has 14 residues. Germline V lookup: CDR1 SNHLY, CDR2 FYNNEI. V was pared by 6 bases and J by 7 bases, with 7 bases of the junction left unmatched.

The CDR3 bases are TGTGCCAGCAGCTTAAGAGAAACGAACACCGGGGAGCTGTTTTTT. It codes for CASSLRETNTGELFF. V and J are TRBV11-2 and TRBJ2-2; D not resolved. The CDR3 runs to 15 residues. From germline, CDR1 is SGHAT and CDR2 FQNNGV. V was trimmed by 2 bases and J by 0 bases, leaving 7 bases between them.

This chain connects TRBV19 to TRBJ2-7; possible D gene TRBD2, 5 bases. Deletions cut 1 base from V and 6 bases from J, with 10 bases between. CDR1 is LNHDA, CDR2 SQIVND, per germline (reference sequence). The CDR3 spans 13 residues. The CDR3 region is CASSIGGLGEQYF. CDR3 nucleotides: TGTGCCAGTAGTATAGGCGGGCTCGGCGAGCAGTACTTC.

CDR3 region: CASSLPRTGGRNEQFF. The CDR3 bases are TGTGCCAGCAGTTTACCCCGCACAGGGGGACGGAATGAGCAGTTCTTC. The V and J genes are TRBV27 and TRBJ2-1, with 8 positions matching TRBD1. The germline gives CDR1 MNHEY, CDR2 SMNVEV (reference sequence). The CDR3 has 16 residues. With V trimmed by 2 bases and J by 7 bases, 10 bases remained unmatched.

V is TRBV7-2 and J is TRBJ2-5; D is ambiguous. This CDR3 has 13 amino acids. Germline V gene data show CDR1 as SGHTA and CDR2 as FQGNSA. The ends were cut back, 5 bases at V and 2 bases at J, with 9 bases in the middle. The CDR3 DNA reads as TGTGCCAGCAGCCCACAGCCGCAAGAGACCCAGTACTTC. Amino acid sequence: CASSPQPQETQYF.

The chain recombines TRBV9 with TRBJ2-2, with a weak D call TRBD1 (6 bases). The CDR3 is 16 residues long. Trimming cost V 3 bases and J 4 bases, with 16 bases left between them. The germline CDR1 and CDR2 sequences are SGDLS and YYNGEE. DNA for the CDR3: TGTGCCAGCAGCGGATATACAGGGTTGAGCACCGGGGAGCTGTTTTTT. Translated: CASSGYTGLSTGELFF.

The rearrangement joins TRBV30 to TRBJ1-3; unclear D gene. V lost 1 base and J 4 bases, leaving 14 bases between the germline ends. CDR1 is GTSNPN, CDR2 SVGIG, per germline (reference sequence). The CDR3 contains 15 residues. The CDR3 sequence is CAWSATSRIGNTIYF. In nucleotides, the CDR3 is TGTGCCTGGAGTGCGACAAGCAGAATCGGAAACACCATATATTTT.

DNA for the CDR3: TGTGCCAGCAGCCCCCGGGTGAATGAGCAGTTCTTC. Its translation is CASSPRVNEQFF. The chain is built from TRBV7-9 and TRBJ2-1, with no clear D. CDR3 length equals 12 residues. CDR1 and CDR2 (germline): SEHNR, FQNEAQ (reference sequence). Trimming took 5 bases from V and 7 from J, leaving 9 bases between them.

V is TRBV7-2 and J is TRBJ2-3; 9 bases align to TRBD2. The germline gives CDR1 SGHTA, CDR2 FQGNSA. CDR3 length: 16 amino acids. V lost 2 bases and J lost 4; bases outside the gene matches: 7. CDR3 region: CASSLTLAGIPDTQYF. CDR3 sequence (DNA): TGTGCCAGCAGCTTAACCCTAGCGGGGATACCAGATACGCAGTATTTT.

The chain has TRBV30 and TRBJ2-7, with D possibly being TRBD2 (7 bases). Deletions cut 2 bases from V and 1 base from J, with 12 bases between. The CDR3 contains 14 residues. Germline values: CDR1 GTSNPN, CDR2 SVGIG (reference sequence). The CDR3 here is CAWSWGGGSYEQYF. The CDR3 DNA sequence: TGTGCCTGGAGTTGGGGGGGCGGATCCTACGAGCAGTACTTC.

This clone was counted only a few times. The V gene is TRBV5-5, the J gene TRBJ2-1; 8 bases agree with TRBD2. The CDR3 runs 17 residues. Trimming removed 1 base from V and 2 bases from J; junction bases left unmatched: 8. In germline, CDR1 is SGHKS, CDR2 YYEKEE (reference sequence). CDR3 amino acids: CASSLPSGSSTYNEQFF. The CDR3 DNA sequence: TGTGCCAGCAGCTTGCCTAGCGGGTCTTCCACCTACAATGAGCAGTTCTTC.

The chain is built from TRBV29-1 and TRBJ2-2; D remains ambiguous. The germline V and J ends were trimmed by 4 bases and 2 bases, with 5 bases remaining between them. This CDR3 has 12 amino acids. CDR1 is SQVTM and CDR2 is ANQGSEA in the germline V gene. CDR3 in amino acids: CSVVSNTGELFF. The CDR3 nucleotides read TGCAGCGTTGTGAGCAACACCGGGGAGCTGTTTTTT.